Many counts were recorded for the clone carrying this T cell receptor (beta chain). Its antigen remains unidentified. V lost 11 bases, J lost 2 bases, and 13 bases lay in between. CDR1 is MDHEN, CDR2 SYDVKM, per germline. This CDR3 contains 13 residues. HTBI primers from iRepertoire and Arm-PCR of CDR3 regions yielded the TCR beta libraries. TCRdb reprocessed the multiplex PCR reads with MiXCR, giving one entry per CDR3 protein. The profile shows about 470,000 distinct CDR3 sequences, approximately 15% of them singletons. Specified time point: newly diagnosed GD, antithyroid drugs for less than 3 months. PBMC RNA served as the TCR library source. Graves' disease diagnoses used American Thyroid Association guidelines. The source of the sample is a study of regulatory T cells in long-lasting Graves disease. Overall study findings and caveats: Thyroid tissue went unstudied; only peripheral blood was examined.

These data are also associated with another study on T cells in Graves' hyperthyroidism and ophthalmopathy. That study adds: Primed by the HTBI set, a first-round RT-PCR was run on the TCR CDR3. Most thyroid clonotypes that were expanded above 0.001 also turned up in blood.

This chain joins TRBV28 and TRBJ1-5, with D possibly matching TRBD1 (5 bases). This receptor was identified in a woman in her twenties or thirties with Graves disease. The sample was peripheral blood mononuclear cells (PBMCs), taken at new diagnosis, from a patient treated with antithyroid drugs. The CDR3 is CASTPGGNQPQHF. The CDR3 DNA is TGTGCCTCGACCCCGGGGGGCAATCAGCCCCAGCATTTT.